The 26 T cell receptor beta chains reported below all come from one sample, sequenced in a study of blood T cells in healthy people across ages. Alongside a J-beta primer mix, a sample-barcoded 5' primer served in a second PCR lasting about 6 to 11 cycles. A single record per CDR3 protein comes from TCRdb applying MiXCR to the 5' RACE reads. Of 540,000 or so distinct CDR3 sequences listed, around 48% are singletons. Input material: blood. These TCRs come from a man at least 80 years old in good health.

This chain joins TRBV5-1 and TRBJ1-4, with 9 bases identical to TRBD1. Germline V lookup: CDR1 SGHRS, CDR2 YFSETQ. The trim removed 0 bases at V and 8 bases at J, leaving 20 bases unmatched. CDR3 length equals 20 residues. This CDR3 is CASSLAPPPTGGTGTEKLFF. CDR3 DNA: TGCGCCAGCAGCTTGGCCCCACCGCCTACGGGTGGGACAGGGACAGAAAAACTGTTTTTT. Filled out from reference TRBV5-1 and TRBJ1-4, the complete variable domain reads KAGVTQTPRYLIKTRGQQVTLSCSPISGHRSVSWYQQTPGQGLQFLFEYFSETQRNKGNFPGRFSGRQFSNSRSEMNVSTLELGDSALYLCASSLAPPPTGGTGTEKLFFGSGTQLSVL.

The chain links TRBV27 to TRBJ2-3; 7 positions agree with TRBD2. This CDR3 is 15 amino acids long. Unmatched junction bases numbered 8, after V lost 5 bases and J lost 3 bases. Germline assignment: CDR1 MNHEY and CDR2 SMNVEV (reference sequence). The CDR3 DNA sequence: TGTGCCAGCAGTGGAGGCGGGAGTTGGACAGATACGCAGTATTTT. Protein product: CASSGGGSWTDTQYF.

On this clonotype itself: One junction end disagrees with the germline gene, perhaps due to a read error. The chain is built from TRBV20-1 and TRBJ2-1; a weak D match, TRBD1 (5 bases). Looked up from germline, CDR1 is DFQATT and CDR2 is SNEGSKA (reference sequence). CDR3 length equals 14 residues. The CDR3 DNA sequence: TGCAGTGCTATACGGATTACAGGCGACAATGAGCAGTCCTTC. Translated, it gives CSAIRITGDNEQSF.

The chain has TRBV12-3 or TRBV12-4 and TRBJ2-3; D uncertain. Trimming removed 6 bases from V and 3 bases from J, with 7 bases in between. The CDR3 loop spans 12 amino acids. This CDR3 is CASRGPTDTQYF. CDR3 sequence (DNA): TGTGCCAGCAGGGGCCCAACAGATACGCAGTATTTT.

The rearrangement joins TRBV20-1 to TRBJ2-1; 10 bases map to TRBD1. J lost 5 bases, V lost 5 bases, and 3 bases had no gene match. This CDR3 contains 13 residues. Germline V gene lookup returns CDR1 DFQATT and CDR2 SNEGSKA (reference sequence). CDR3 sequence (DNA): TGCAGTGCTCCGGACAGGGGGAACAATGAGCAGTTCTTC. It codes for CSAPDRGNNEQFF.

The chain recombines TRBV9 with TRBJ2-7; 7 bases map to TRBD1. CDR3 size: 13 residues. Per the germline V gene, CDR1 is SGDLS and CDR2 is YYNGEE. V shed 1 base and J 6 bases; nucleotides not matched to a gene: 4. CDR3: CASSVQQGSEQYF. The CDR3, as DNA: TGTGCCAGCAGCGTACAACAGGGGTCCGAGCAGTACTTC.

This clonotype appeared a few times. The rearrangement joins TRBV29-1 to TRBJ2-3, with a tentative D call TRBD1 (5 bases). Germline CDR1 is SQVTM and CDR2 is ANQGSEA. Trimming shortened V by 3 bases and J by 5 bases, and 12 bases separated the two germline ends. This CDR3 region has 13 residues. CDR3: CSVDRARGDTQYF. As DNA, the CDR3 is TGCAGCGTTGACAGGGCAAGGGGAGATACGCAGTATTTT.

This clonotype has a count of ten or more. The V and J genes are TRBV4-3 and TRBJ2-1; 13 nucleotides agree with TRBD2. CDR3 length: 16 amino acids. Germline trimming cut 7 bases from V and 1 base from J; bases unmatched to any gene: 4. Germline assignment: CDR1 LGHNA and CDR2 YSLEER. The CDR3 DNA follows: TGCGCCAGCACCAGACTAGCGGGGGGATCCTACAATGAGCAGTTCTTC. It is translated as CASTRLAGGSYNEQFF.

This clonotype came up many times. The chain carries TRBV6-5 and TRBJ2-7, with a tentative D call TRBD1 (5 bases). This CDR3 is built from 15 residues. The germline gives CDR1 MNHEY, CDR2 SVGAGI. V was cut by 5 bases and J by 0 bases, with 14 bases left in between. Here the CDR3 DNA reads TGTGCCAGCAGTAGACAGTTACCTCCCTCCTACGAGCAGTACTTC. Protein: CASSRQLPPSYEQYF.

The sample holds one count of this clonotype. The V call is TRBV20-1, the J call TRBJ2-7; D is undetermined. Germline loops: CDR1 DFQATT, CDR2 SNEGSKA (reference sequence). V was trimmed by 5 bases and J by 6 bases, leaving 11 bases between them. The length of the CDR3 is 11 residues. CDR3 loop: CSALLYGEQYF. The CDR3 DNA reads as TGCAGTGCTCTCCTCTATGGCGAGCAGTACTTC.

This chain connects TRBV20-1 to TRBJ2-5; D gene ambiguous. The V and J ends lost 2 bases and 2 bases respectively, with 6 bases between them. The CDR3 sequence is 12 residues long. The V gene's germline CDR1 is DFQATT and CDR2 SNEGSKA (reference sequence). The CDR3 sequence is CSARLRQETQYF. The DNA for the CDR3 is TGCAGTGCTAGATTGCGGCAAGAGACCCAGTACTTC.

The sample holds many counts of this clonotype. The genes are TRBV7-9 and TRBJ1-2; D possibly corresponds to TRBD1 (6 bases). This CDR3 region has 13 residues. Trimming stripped 5 bases from V and 3 bases from J, with 10 bases between. Germline values: CDR1 SEHNR, CDR2 FQNEAQ (reference sequence). The CDR3 here is CASSLDSYYGYTF. CDR3 DNA sequence: TGTGCCAGCAGCCTGGACAGTTACTATGGCTACACCTTC.

The rearrangement links TRBV12-3 or TRBV12-4 to TRBJ2-1; the match to TRBD1 covers 12 bases. V gave up 2 bases and J gave up 12 bases; unmatched junction bases: 8. The CDR3 sequence is 15 residues long. In DNA, the CDR3 is TGTGCCAGCAGTTTAAGAGGGACAGGGGGCAGTGGGCAGTTCTTC. Translated: CASSLRGTGGSGQFF.

This clonotype is a singleton in its sample. This chain links TRBV7-9 with TRBJ2-7; 8 nucleotides agree with TRBD1. Germline V gene lookup returns CDR1 SEHNR and CDR2 FQNEAQ (reference sequence). The length of the CDR3 is 14 residues. V trimming: 6 bases; J trimming: 2 bases; junction bases outside the gene matches: 6. In DNA, the CDR3 is TGTGCCAGCAGTGGGACAGGCGGAACCTACGAGCAGTACTTC. It translates to CASSGTGGTYEQYF. The variable domain in full, with the rest retrieved from reference TRBV7-9 and TRBJ2-7, is DTGVSQNPRHKITKRGQNVTFRCDPISEHNRLYWYRQTLGQGPEFLTYFQNEAQLEKSRLLSDRFSAERPKGSFSTLEIQRTEQGDSAMYLCASSGTGGTYEQYFGPGTRLTVT.

This clonotype was observed a few times. CDR3 nucleotides: TGTGCCAGCAGTTCACCGGGACAGGGGAACAATGAGCAGTTCTTC. Translated, it gives CASSSPGQGNNEQFF. V and J are TRBV28 and TRBJ2-1; TRBD1 agrees at 10 bases. The CDR3 contains 15 residues. V shed 4 bases and J 5 bases; nucleotides not matched to a gene: 5. The germline V gene encodes CDR1 MDHEN and CDR2 SYDVKM.

This rearrangement joins TRBV20-1 to TRBJ2-3; TRBD1 matches 8 bases. The length of the CDR3 is 18 residues. J gave up 0 bases and V 6 bases, and 17 bases lay outside the gene matches. Germline assignment: CDR1 DFQATT and CDR2 SNEGSKA (reference sequence). The CDR3 here is CSAPPFAAGDRSTDTQYF. CDR3 DNA sequence: TGCAGTGCCCCGCCTTTTGCTGCAGGGGACAGGAGCACAGATACGCAGTATTTT.

The table lists this clonotype with many counts. The V and J genes are TRBV6-6 and TRBJ2-4; 8 nucleotides match TRBD2. The CDR3 runs to 16 residues. V lost 8 bases and J lost 1; bases outside the gene matches: 10. Germline V gene data show CDR1 as MNHNY and CDR2 as SVGAGI (reference sequence). The CDR3 DNA is TGTGCCAGCTTTCTGAGCGGGAGTGGGGCCAAAAACATTCAGTACTTC. Translation gives CASFLSGSGAKNIQYF.

The chain uses TRBV5-1 and TRBJ2-1; 9 positions match TRBD2. Germline V gene sequence: CDR1 SGHRS, CDR2 YFSETQ. The CDR3 covers 15 residues. The V gene end was trimmed by 5 bases and the J gene end by 4 bases; junction bases not matched to a gene: 7. CDR3 DNA: TGCGCCAGCAGATTAGCGGGGGCCATTTACAATGAGCAGTTCTTC. It codes for CASRLAGAIYNEQFF.

Only a few counts were recorded for this clonotype. The chain employs TRBV7-9 and TRBJ1-6; 9 bases are shared with TRBD1. The V segment lost 5 bases and the J segment 8 bases; nucleotides outside the gene matches: 7. Germline CDR1 SEHNR, CDR2 FQNEAQ (reference sequence). This CDR3 region has 15 residues. The CDR3 DNA reads as TGTGCCAGCAGCCCAGCGACAGGGGGTCATTCACCCCTCCACTTT. This codes for CASSPATGGHSPLHF.

This clonotype was picked up a small number of times. This chain joins TRBV6-5 and TRBJ1-1, with 7 bases identical to TRBD1. V was pared by 0 bases and J by 4 bases, with 14 bases of the junction left unmatched. Germline lookup yields CDR1 MNHEY and CDR2 SVGAGI. The CDR3 length is 18 residues. The DNA of the CDR3 is TGTGCCAGCAGTTACTCGCTAAGGACAGGCCACGCGGGCACTGAAGCTTTCTTT. It yields the protein CASSYSLRTGHAGTEAFF.

The J gene is TRBJ2-1, the V gene TRBV9; TRBD2 matches 12 bases. Germline lookup yields CDR1 SGDLS and CDR2 YYNGEE. V trimming: 0 bases; J trimming: 9 bases; junction bases outside the gene matches: 4. This CDR3 is built from 15 residues. In DNA, the CDR3 is TGTGCCAGCAGCGTAGCCGGGACTAGCGGGTCTGAGCAGTTCTTC. Translation gives CASSVAGTSGSEQFF. Complete variable domain (other parts from reference TRBV9 and TRBJ2-1): DSGVTQTPKHLITATGQRVTLRCSPRSGDLSVYWYQQSLDQGLQFLIQYYNGEERAKGNILERFSAQQFPDLHSELNLSSLELGDSALYFCASSVAGTSGSEQFFGPGTRLTVL.

The chain combines TRBV7-2 with TRBJ2-5; D assignment may be TRBD1 or TRBD2 (6 bases each). The tail of the sequence fits TRBJ2-7 better, so the J call may be wrong. This CDR3 is 13 amino acids long. Germline CDR1 and CDR2: SGHTA and FQGNSA. The CDR3 bases are TGTGCCAGCAGCGCGGGACAATCCCACGAGCAGTACTTC. Residues: CASSAGQSHEQYF.

V gene TRBV29-1 combines with J gene TRBJ1-2, with D maybe TRBD1 (5 bases). Deletions cut 6 bases from V and 7 bases from J, with 12 bases between. The CDR3 runs to 11 residues. Germline V gene lookup returns CDR1 SQVTM and CDR2 ANQGSEA. CDR3 nucleotide sequence: TGCAGCGTCCATGGGGGATCTGGCTACACCTTC. This codes for CSVHGGSGYTF.

This clonotype has a handful of counts. The chain couples TRBV6-5 to TRBJ2-1, with D possibly matching TRBD2 (5 bases). Germline CDR1 MNHEY, CDR2 SVGAGI. Between the trimmed V and J ends, which lost 8 bases and 3 bases, there was a span of 14 bases. The CDR3 totals 14 residues. CDR3 sequence: CASPPERSYNEQFF. The DNA for the CDR3 is TGTGCCAGCCCCCCCGAGCGGAGCTACAATGAGCAGTTCTTC.

This clonotype occurred a few times. V usage is TRBV7-3 and J usage is TRBJ2-1; D unresolved. The ends were cut back, 3 bases at V and 7 bases at J, with 10 bases in the middle. Germline CDR1 is SGHTA and CDR2 is FQGTGA. The CDR3 loop spans 13 amino acids. The CDR3 loop reads CASSLTTLNEQFF. CDR3 in DNA: TGTGCCAGCAGCTTGACAACCTTGAATGAGCAGTTCTTC.

The CDR3 reads CSVARLAGSTDTQYF. In nucleotides, the CDR3 is TGCAGCGTAGCCCGACTAGCGGGAAGCACAGATACGCAGTATTTT. The chain is built from TRBV29-1 and TRBJ2-3; TRBD2 agrees at 11 bases. Germline CDR1 is SQVTM and CDR2 is ANQGSEA. The CDR3 spans 15 residues. V gave up 6 bases and J gave up 0 bases; unmatched junction bases: 5.